A single sample is the source of the 2 T cell receptor beta chains below, sequenced in a study of shared clonotypes between healthy human individuals. Assay: immunoSEQ multiplex PCR; the TCRdb copy retains only in-frame clones and omits some. The data hold about 960,000 clones, with over 60% observed a single time. Sequencing used memory CD4+ T cells sorted from blood. Subset specified: CD45RA-negative fraction. The receptor source for this set is a man aged 18-30 years in good health.

This clone was observed once. The chain combines TRBV2 with TRBJ2-2; either TRBD1 or TRBD2 may supply D (5 bases each). This CDR3 has 15 amino acids. Trimming removed 4 bases from V and 4 bases from J, with 13 bases in between. Per the germline V gene, CDR1 is SNHLY and CDR2 is FYNNEI. The CDR3 sequence is CASSAGSLGTGELFF. The DNA for the CDR3 is TGTGCCAGCAGTGCAGGGAGTCTGGGCACCGGGGAGCTGTTTTTT. The variable domain in full, with the rest retrieved from reference TRBV2 and TRBJ2-2, is EPEVTQTPSHQVTQMGQEVILRCVPISNHLYFYWYRQILGQKVEFLVSFYNNEISEKSEIFDDQFSVERPDGSNFTLKIRSTKLEDSAMYFCASSAGSLGTGELFFGEGSRLTVL.

V gene TRBV12-2 combines with J gene TRBJ2-7; TRBD1 is taken as the D call from the table, unchecked against the DNA. TRBV12-2 is noted as a pseudogene. The CDR3 covers 13 residues. The CDR3 here is CASRSGPDYEQYF. The CDR3 coding sequence is TGTGCAAGTCGCTCAGGGCCCGACTACGAGCAGTACTTC.